Detailed here is one TCR beta chain. The protocol was immunoSEQ multiplex PCR, while the TCRdb copy is restricted to in-frame clones and leaves out a portion. The sample records roughly 39,000 clones, about 86% being singletons. The CDR3 contains 14 residues. V gave up 1 base and J gave up 10 bases, with 14 bases separating them. The germline V gene has CDR1 PRHDT and CDR2 FYEKMQ (reference sequence). This specimen belongs to a study of blood T cell repertoires in COVID-19. The sequence was collected from a man aged 50 or older in a cohort sampled during active COVID-19. The source material was peripheral blood. V gene TRBV13 combines with J gene TRBJ2-1; perhaps TRBD1 as D (5 bases). The chain's CDR3 is CASSLEGRAVEQFF. CDR3 DNA sequence: TGTGCCAGCAGCTTAGAGGGCAGGGCGGTGGAGCAGTTCTTC.